A selection of T cell receptor beta chains follows, all from one sample in a study of shared clonotypes between healthy human individuals. The repertoire was sequenced with immunoSEQ multiplex PCR; TCRdb's copy has only in-frame clones and lacks some. Of over 2 million clones listed, approximately 95% were seen once; the top ten hold approximately 1.2%. The sample comprised naive CD8+ T cells sorted from blood. The receptors stem from a man younger than 35 in good health. Both conserved end residues are part of each CDR3. The order of the fields is clone size, V gene, CDR3 protein. Only some rows state a clone size, as once, few, many or a class for expanded clones.

>.|TRBV10-2
CASSDQPLGRTGELFF
>.|TRBV9
CASSVIAGGPTDTQYF
>.|TRBV5-6
CASSFSGRLNTEAFF
>few|TRBV5-6
CASSLKLEYGYTF
>.|TRBV11-2
CASSWSMSGGVYEQYF
>.|TRBV7-9
CASSWWTVEAFF
>.|TRBV2
CASSPPDREYYGYTF
>.|TRBV4-1
CASSQETGANYGYTF
>.|TRBV5-4
CASSRTAGNTEAFF
>.|TRBV27
CASSPPGVEQYF
>.|TRBV2
CASSLGTSGQETQYF
>once|TRBV7-9
CASSLDRGYSYEQYF
>.|TRBV5-3
CARSLSGSNTDTQYF
>.|TRBV2
CASSGDSQAQYF
>.|TRBV5-5
CASSLVPGSQETQYF
>.|TRBV2
CASSEASGQGHYEQYF
>.|TRBV27
CASSLMGGLSYEQYF
>.|TRBV7-3
CASSVRTANTEAFF
>.|TRBV7-9
CASSSHRVGTEAFF
>.|TRBV30
CAWSAGLTYEQYF
>.|TRBV29-1
CSVTGTEQFF
>.|TRBV2
CASGGMSSYNEQFF
>few|TRBV12-5
CASGLGIGYEQYF
>.|TRBV27
CASKFGGAGQPQHF
>.|TRBV6-5
CASSLSGVTYNEQFF
>.|TRBV28
CASSSTGEGQNTEAFF
>.|TRBV5-4
CAGSLGPRDEQFF
>.|TRBV2
CASSDSLANHNEQFF
>.|TRBV19
CASTPGPFYEQYF
>.|TRBV7-9
CASSLETATNEKLFF
>.|TRBV30
CAWSVGWGTGRDEQYF
>.|TRBV13
CASSLQHQETQYF
>.|TRBV6-5
CASRRGTGPYEQYF
>.|TRBV7-9
CASSLSGRAPYEQYF
>.|TRBV6-1
CASTSVWANVLTF
>.|TRBV4-3
CASSQGAGSYNEQFF
>.|TRBV6-1
CASSEGTQGVREQYF
>.|TRBV4-1
CASSPAGTGGTEAFF
>.|TRBV7-9
CANRGKTGELFF
>.|TRBV27
CASRQGGTDTQYF
>.|TRBV4-1
CASSPVLLVSEQYF
>.|TRBV7-2
CASSAVPGTTDEQYF
>.|TRBV7-6
CASSLSPTRGNEQFF
>.|TRBV19
CASSIQGGSYEQYF
>.|TRBV18
CASSPGAKTDRVHEQYF